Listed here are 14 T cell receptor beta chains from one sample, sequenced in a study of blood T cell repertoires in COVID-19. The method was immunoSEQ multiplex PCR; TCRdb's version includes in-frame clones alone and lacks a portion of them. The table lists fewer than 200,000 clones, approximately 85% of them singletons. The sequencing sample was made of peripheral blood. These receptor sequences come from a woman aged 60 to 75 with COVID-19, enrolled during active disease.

The CDR3 DNA reads TGTGCCAGCAGTGTAGGGACAGCTAACTATGGCTACACCTTC. Protein sequence: CASSVGTANYGYTF. The J gene is TRBJ1-2, the V gene TRBV2, with 7 bases identical to TRBD1. The CDR3 length is 14 residues. The junction had 2 bases not matched to a gene; V was cut back by 4 bases and J by 0 bases. Germline V gene data show CDR1 as SNHLY and CDR2 as FYNNEI.

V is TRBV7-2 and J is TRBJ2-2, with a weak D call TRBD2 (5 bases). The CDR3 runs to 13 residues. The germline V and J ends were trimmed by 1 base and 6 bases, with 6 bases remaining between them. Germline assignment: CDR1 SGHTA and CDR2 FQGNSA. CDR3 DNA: TGTGCCAGCAGCTTAGTAGCGCCCGGGGAGCTGTTTTTT. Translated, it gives CASSLVAPGELFF.

The CDR3 spells CASTTGYNEQFF. The CDR3 nucleotides are TGTGCCAGCACCACAGGGTACAATGAGCAGTTCTTC. The V call is TRBV25-1, the J call TRBJ2-1; weak D call: TRBD1 (6 bases). The CDR3 covers 12 residues. Looked up from germline, CDR1 is MGHDK and CDR2 is SYGVNS. V lost 7 bases and J lost 4, with 8 bases in between.

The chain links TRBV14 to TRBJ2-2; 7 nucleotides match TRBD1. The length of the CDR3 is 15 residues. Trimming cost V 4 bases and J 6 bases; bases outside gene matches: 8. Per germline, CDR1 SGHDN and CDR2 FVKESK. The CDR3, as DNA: TGTGCCAGCAGCCTCCGGGACAGTTGGGCCGGGGAGCTGTTTTTT. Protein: CASSLRDSWAGELFF.

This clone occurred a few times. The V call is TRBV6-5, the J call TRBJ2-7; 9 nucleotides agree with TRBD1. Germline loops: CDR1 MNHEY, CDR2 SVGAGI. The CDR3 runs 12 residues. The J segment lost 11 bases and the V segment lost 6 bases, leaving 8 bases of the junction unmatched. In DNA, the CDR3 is TGTGCCAGCAGCGAGACAGGGGGGACGGAGTACGTC. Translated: CASSETGGTEYV.

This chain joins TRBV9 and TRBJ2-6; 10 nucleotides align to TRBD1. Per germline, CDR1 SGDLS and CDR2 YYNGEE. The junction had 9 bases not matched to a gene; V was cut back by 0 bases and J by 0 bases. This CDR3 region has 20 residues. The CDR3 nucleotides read TGTGCCAGCAGCGTAGGGTTTGGGGGACAGGGGCTCTCTGGGGCCAACGTCCTGACTTTC. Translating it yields CASSVGFGGQGLSGANVLTF.

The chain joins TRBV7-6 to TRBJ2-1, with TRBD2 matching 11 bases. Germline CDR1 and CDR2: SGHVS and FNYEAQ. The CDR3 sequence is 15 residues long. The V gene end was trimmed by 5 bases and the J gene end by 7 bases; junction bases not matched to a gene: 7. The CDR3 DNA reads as TGTGCCAGCAGCGGTAGCGGGGGGGCCCGTAATGAGCAGTTCTTC. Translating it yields CASSGSGGARNEQFF.

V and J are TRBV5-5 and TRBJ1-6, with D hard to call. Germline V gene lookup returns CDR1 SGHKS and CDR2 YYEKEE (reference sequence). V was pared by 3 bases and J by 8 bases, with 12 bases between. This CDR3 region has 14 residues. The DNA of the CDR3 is TGTGCCAGCAGCTCGGAGGGCGGCGATTCACCCCTCCACTTT. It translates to CASSSEGGDSPLHF.

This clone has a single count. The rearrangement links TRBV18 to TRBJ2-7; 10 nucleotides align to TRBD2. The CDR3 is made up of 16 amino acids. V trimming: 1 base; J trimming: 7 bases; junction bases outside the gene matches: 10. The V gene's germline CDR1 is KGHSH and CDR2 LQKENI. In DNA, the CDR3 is TGTGCCAGCTCACCACAGTCTAGCGGGAGCGTGGGGGAGCAGTACTTC. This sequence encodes CASSPQSSGSVGEQYF.

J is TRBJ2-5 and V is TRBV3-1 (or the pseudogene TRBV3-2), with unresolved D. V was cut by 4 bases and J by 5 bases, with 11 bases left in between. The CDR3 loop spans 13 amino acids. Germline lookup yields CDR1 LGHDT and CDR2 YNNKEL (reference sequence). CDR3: CASSRQQMETQYF. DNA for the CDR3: TGTGCCAGCAGCCGCCAACAGATGGAGACCCAGTACTTC.

CDR3 DNA: TGTGCCAGCAGTCCCCGGGCGGGGACTAATGAGCAGTTCTTC. It is translated as CASSPRAGTNEQFF. The chain recombines TRBV2 with TRBJ2-1; TRBD2 might be the D (6 bases). Trimming stripped 5 bases from V and 7 bases from J, with 15 bases between. Germline CDR1 reads SNHLY; CDR2 reads FYNNEI. The CDR3 is 14 amino acids.

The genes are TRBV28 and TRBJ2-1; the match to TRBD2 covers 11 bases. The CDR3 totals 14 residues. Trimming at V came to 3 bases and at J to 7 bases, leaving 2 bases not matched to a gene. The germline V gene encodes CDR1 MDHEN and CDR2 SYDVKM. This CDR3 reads CASSFSGRDNEQFF. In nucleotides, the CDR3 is TGTGCCAGCAGTTTTAGCGGGAGGGATAATGAGCAGTTCTTC. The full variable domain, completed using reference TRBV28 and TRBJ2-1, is DVKVTQSSRYLVKRTGEKVFLECVQDMDHENMFWYRQDPGLGLRLIYFSYDVKMKEKGDIPEGYSVSREKKERFSLILESASTNQTSMYLCASSFSGRDNEQFFGPGTRLTVL.

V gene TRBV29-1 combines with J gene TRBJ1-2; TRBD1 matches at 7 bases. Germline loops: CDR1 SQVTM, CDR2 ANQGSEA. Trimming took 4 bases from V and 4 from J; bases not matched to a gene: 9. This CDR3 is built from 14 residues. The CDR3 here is CSVGADRPSYGYTF. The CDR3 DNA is TGCAGCGTTGGGGCGGACAGGCCAAGCTATGGCTACACCTTC.

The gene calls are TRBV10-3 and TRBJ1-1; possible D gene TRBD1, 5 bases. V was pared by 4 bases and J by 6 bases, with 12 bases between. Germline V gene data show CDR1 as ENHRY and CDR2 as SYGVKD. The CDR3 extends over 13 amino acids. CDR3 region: CAISVTVDSEAFF. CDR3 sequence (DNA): TGTGCCATCAGTGTGACAGTCGACTCTGAAGCTTTCTTT.